The rows below give T cell receptor beta chains drawn from one sample of a study of T cell responses to AZD1222 COVID-19 vaccine. Produced via immunoSEQ multiplex PCR; TCRdb's table is partial and in-frame only. The sample carries 150,000 to 200,000 clones, over 80% recorded once. The specimen was peripheral blood, collected 28 days after the second dose of the MenACWY control vaccine. These receptors were collected from an adult who received the MenACWY meningococcal vaccine as a control. The CDR3 runs from the conserved cysteine through the conserved F or W. D genes are given only for firm matches. Clone size, where shown, is once, few, many, or a class for clones that have expanded.

D: TRBD2
J: TRBJ2-2
V: TRBV9
size: .
DNA: TGTGCCAGCAGCATTTCACTAGCGGGTCAATTCGGGGAGCTGTTTTTT
CDR3: CASSISLAGQFGELFF

D: .
J: TRBJ1-3
V: TRBV7-9
size: .
DNA: TGTGCCAGCAGCTTAGTAGGTAGAAACACCATATATTTT
CDR3: CASSLVGRNTIYF

D: TRBD2
J: TRBJ2-3
V: TRBV10-1
size: once
DNA: TGCGCCAGCAGTGAGTCCGGGCGGGAGGGTAATGATACGCAGTATTTT
CDR3: CASSESGREGNDTQYF

D: .
J: TRBJ2-1
V: TRBV28
size: .
DNA: TGTGCCAGCACCTTAAACTACAATGAGCAGTTCTTC
CDR3: CASTLNYNEQFF

D: TRBD1
J: TRBJ1-2
V: TRBV7-8
size: .
DNA: TGTGCCAGCAGCAAGGGACAGGGGGCTAGTCCATTCTATGGCTACACCTTC
CDR3: CASSKGQGASPFYGYTF

D: .
J: TRBJ2-7
V: TRBV4-1
size: few
DNA: TGCGCCAGCAGCCAAGAGGATGGGTACAGGCAGTACTTC
CDR3: CASSQEDGYRQYF

D: TRBD1
J: TRBJ1-5
V: TRBV28
size: .
DNA: TGTGCCAGCACCGGGACAGGGGGCAATCAGCCCCAGCATTTT
CDR3: CASTGTGGNQPQHF

D: .
J: TRBJ2-2
V: TRBV27
size: once
DNA: TGTGCCAGCAACCTTCGACAGGGAGGGACCGGGGAGCTGTTTTTT
CDR3: CASNLRQGGTGELFF

D: .
J: TRBJ2-7
V: TRBV6-6
size: .
DNA: TGTGCCAGCAGTTACGCCCAGGGGACCTACGAGCAGTACTTC
CDR3: CASSYAQGTYEQYF

D: TRBD1
J: TRBJ2-1
V: TRBV10-2
size: .
DNA: TGCGCCAGTGGGACAGACAATGAGCAGTTCTTC
CDR3: CASGTDNEQFF

D: .
J: TRBJ1-3
V: TRBV4-1
size: .
DNA: TGCGCCAGCAGCTCCCCTGCCCTGGGAGGAAACACCATATATTTT
CDR3: CASSSPALGGNTIYF